These T cell receptor beta chains were read from a single sample in a study of T-cell reconstitution after alpha-beta-depleted transplantation in children. TCRdb re-derived calls from the PCR reads in MiXCR, one entry per CDR3 protein. The sample lists about 7,200 distinct CDR3 sequences; approximately 5.1% were seen once. The starting material was PBMCs, mostly from graft donor cells, obtained 180 days after TCRalphabeta/CD19-depleted stem cell transplant. Receptor source: a child younger than two who had a stem cell transplant for acute myeloid leukemia, so the T cells may come from the graft donor. The CDR3 runs from the conserved cysteine through the conserved F or W. The D gene is left open where the match is weak. Some rows have no size entry. The others give once, few or many, or a class for an expanded clone.

size,D,V,J,CDR3,DNA
many,.,TRBV7-9,TRBJ2-1,CASSLVTGTSEQFF,TGTGCCAGCAGCTTAGTAACCGGGACATCTGAGCAGTTCTTC
many,TRBD1,TRBV11-3,TRBJ2-2,CASSSGQGNTGELFF,TGTGCCAGCAGCTCGGGACAGGGGAACACCGGGGAGCTGTTTTTT
many,TRBD2,TRBV7-9,TRBJ2-2,CASSLRGRWPSGSNTGELFF,TGTGCCAGCAGCTTACGGGGGAGATGGCCTAGCGGGTCGAACACCGGGGAGCTGTTTTTT
many,.,TRBV27,TRBJ1-6,CASKPPGPISPLHF,TGTGCCAGCAAGCCCCCAGGGCCGATTTCACCCCTCCACTTT
many,TRBD2,TRBV5-6,TRBJ2-3,CASSLGAGAADTQYF,TGTGCCAGCAGCTTGGGTGCGGGAGCAGCAGATACGCAGTATTTT
many,TRBD2,TRBV20-1,TRBJ2-1,CSARDPLAGRSNEQFF,TGCAGTGCTAGAGACCCTCTAGCGGGAAGGTCAAACGAGCAGTTCTTC
.,TRBD2,TRBV12-3/TRBV12-4,TRBJ2-7,CASSFLAGVYEQYF,TGTGCCAGCAGTTTCTTGGCGGGAGTATACGAGCAGTACTTC
many,.,TRBV6-1,TRBJ2-7,CASRPGLRSSYEQYF,TGTGCCAGCCGACCGGGACTCCGGAGCTCCTACGAGCAGTACTTC
many,TRBD2,TRBV6-2/TRBV6-3,TRBJ2-2,CASSYSIGTSGRVSTGELFF,TGTGCCAGCAGTTACTCAATTGGGACTAGCGGGAGGGTTAGCACCGGGGAGCTGTTTTTT
many,.,TRBV11-1,TRBJ2-1,CASSLGVGEAFPYNEQFF,TGTGCCAGCAGCTTAGGTGTTGGTGAGGCGTTCCCTTACAATGAGCAGTTCTTC
large,.,TRBV12-3/TRBV12-4,TRBJ2-3,CASSLLDTQYF,TGTGCCAGCAGTTTGCTTGATACGCAGTATTTT
medium-sized,.,TRBV20-1,TRBJ2-6,CSARTSPSGANVLTF,TGCAGTGCTAGGACTTCCCCCTCTGGGGCCAACGTCCTGACTTTC
many,TRBD2,TRBV20-1,TRBJ2-5,CSAQTSGRALFQTQYF,TGCAGTGCCCAAACTAGCGGGAGGGCCTTATTCCAGACCCAGTACTTC
.,.,TRBV5-6,TRBJ1-2,CAMSFGPKTYGYTF,TGTGCCATGAGCTTCGGGCCTAAAACCTATGGCTACACCTTC
many,.,TRBV5-1,TRBJ2-5,CASSLKETQYF,TGCGCCAGCAGCTTGAAAGAGACCCAGTACTTC
many,.,TRBV18,TRBJ2-4,CASSPQGSSAKNIQYF,TGTGCCAGCTCACCACAGGGGAGCTCGGCCAAAAACATTCAGTACTTC
many,.,TRBV7-9,TRBJ2-5,CASSTILLGVQETQYF,TGTGCCAGCAGCACTATCTTACTAGGCGTGCAAGAGACCCAGTACTTC
many,.,TRBV5-1,TRBJ2-7,CASSFGRVSKNYEQYF,TGCGCCAGCAGCTTCGGGAGAGTCTCCAAAAATTACGAGCAGTACTTC
medium-sized,.,TRBV7-9,TRBJ2-6,CASSRTGVGANVLTF,TGTGCCAGCAGCCGCACAGGTGTTGGGGCCAACGTCCTGACTTTC
many,.,TRBV12-3/TRBV12-4,TRBJ2-1,CASRSAGGSSPYNEQFF,TGTGCCAGCCGTAGCGCGGGCGGTTCCTCCCCCTACAATGAGCAGTTCTTC
many,.,TRBV4-2,TRBJ2-5,CASSPEWQGWETQYF,TGTGCCAGCAGCCCCGAGTGGCAGGGTTGGGAGACCCAGTACTTC
many,.,TRBV30,TRBJ2-2,CAWSGAPGSCFF,.